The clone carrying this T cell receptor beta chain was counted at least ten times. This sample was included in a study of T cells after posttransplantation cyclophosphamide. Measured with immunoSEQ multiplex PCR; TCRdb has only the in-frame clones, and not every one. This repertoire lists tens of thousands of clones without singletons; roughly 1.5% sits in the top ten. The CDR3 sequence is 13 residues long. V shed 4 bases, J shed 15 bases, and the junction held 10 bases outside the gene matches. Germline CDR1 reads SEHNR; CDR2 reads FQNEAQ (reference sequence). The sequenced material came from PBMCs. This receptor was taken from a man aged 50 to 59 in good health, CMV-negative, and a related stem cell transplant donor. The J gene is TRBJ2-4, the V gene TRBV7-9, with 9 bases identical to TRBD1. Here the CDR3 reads CASSSWDREVPYF. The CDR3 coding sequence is TGTGCCAGCAGCTCTTGGGACAGGGAGGTTCCGTACTTC.